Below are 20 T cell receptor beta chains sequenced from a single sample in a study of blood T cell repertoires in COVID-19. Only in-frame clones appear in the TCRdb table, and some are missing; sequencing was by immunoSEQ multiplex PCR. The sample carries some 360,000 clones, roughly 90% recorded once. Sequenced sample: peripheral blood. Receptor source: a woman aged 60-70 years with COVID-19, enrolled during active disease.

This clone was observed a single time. This chain's CDR3 is CASSQDLTGANTEAFF. CDR3 sequence (DNA): TGTGCCAGCAGCCAAGATTTGACAGGGGCGAACACTGAAGCTTTCTTT. The chain uses TRBV14 and TRBJ1-1, with 8 bases aligning to TRBD1. The CDR3 spans 16 residues. Germline trimming cut 0 bases from V and 1 base from J; bases unmatched to any gene: 4. Germline assignment: CDR1 SGHDN and CDR2 FVKESK.

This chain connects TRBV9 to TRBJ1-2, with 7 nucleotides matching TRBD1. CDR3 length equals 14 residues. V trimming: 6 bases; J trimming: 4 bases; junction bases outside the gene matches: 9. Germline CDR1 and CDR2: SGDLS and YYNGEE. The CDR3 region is CASTSGSGGYGYTF. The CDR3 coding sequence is TGTGCCAGCACATCAGGTTCAGGGGGCTATGGCTACACCTTC.

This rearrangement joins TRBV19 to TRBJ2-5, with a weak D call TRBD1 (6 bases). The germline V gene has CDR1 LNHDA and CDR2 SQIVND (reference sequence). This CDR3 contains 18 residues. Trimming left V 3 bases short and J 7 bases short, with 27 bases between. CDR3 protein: CASSMRARGQVWGVTQYF. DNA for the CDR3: TGTGCCAGTAGTATGAGGGCCAGGGGCCAGGTTTGGGGAGTGACCCAGTACTTC.

Here the CDR3 DNA reads TGTGCCAGCAGCTTTGGCACGGGGATAGGTGGCTCACCCCTCCACTTT. Its protein product is CASSFGTGIGGSPLHF. The chain has TRBV7-9 and TRBJ1-6; unclear D gene. The CDR3 totals 16 residues. Germline CDR1 SEHNR, CDR2 FQNEAQ (reference sequence). Deletions cut 3 bases from V and 10 bases from J, with 19 bases between. The whole variable domain, filled in from reference TRBV7-9 and TRBJ1-6, reads DTGVSQNPRHKITKRGQNVTFRCDPISEHNRLYWYRQTLGQGPEFLTYFQNEAQLEKSRLLSDRFSAERPKGSFSTLEIQRTEQGDSAMYLCASSFGTGIGGSPLHFGNGTRLTVT.

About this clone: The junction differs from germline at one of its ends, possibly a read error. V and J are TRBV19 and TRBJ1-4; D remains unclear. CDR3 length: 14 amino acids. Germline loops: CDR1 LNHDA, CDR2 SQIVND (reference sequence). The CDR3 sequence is CARSRRVPNEKLFF. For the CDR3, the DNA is TGTGCCAGGAGTAGGAGGGTTCCTAATGAAAAACTGTTTTTT.

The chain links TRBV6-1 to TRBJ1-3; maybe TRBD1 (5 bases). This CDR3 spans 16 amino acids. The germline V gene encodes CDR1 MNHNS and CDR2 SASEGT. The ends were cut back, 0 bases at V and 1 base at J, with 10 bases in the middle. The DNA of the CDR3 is TGTGCCAGCAGTGAAGCATCGGGACTTTCTGGAAACACCATATATTTT. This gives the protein CASSEASGLSGNTIYF.

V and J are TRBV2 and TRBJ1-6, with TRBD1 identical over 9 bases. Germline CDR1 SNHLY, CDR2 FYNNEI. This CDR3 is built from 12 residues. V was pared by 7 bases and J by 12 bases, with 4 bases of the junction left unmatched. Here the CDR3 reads CASTGQGLPLHF. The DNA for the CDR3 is TGTGCCAGCACCGGACAGGGGCTACCCCTCCACTTT.

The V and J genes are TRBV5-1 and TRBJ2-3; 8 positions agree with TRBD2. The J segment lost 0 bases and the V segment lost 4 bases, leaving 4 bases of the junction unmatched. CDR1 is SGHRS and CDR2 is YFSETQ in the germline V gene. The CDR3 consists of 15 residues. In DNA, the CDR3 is TGCGCCAGCAGCATCGAGCGGGGGAGCACAGATACGCAGTATTTT. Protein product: CASSIERGSTDTQYF.

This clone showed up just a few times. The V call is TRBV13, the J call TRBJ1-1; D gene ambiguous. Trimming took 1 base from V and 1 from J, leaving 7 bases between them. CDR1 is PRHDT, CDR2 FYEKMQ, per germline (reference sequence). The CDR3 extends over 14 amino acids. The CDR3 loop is CASSLVSGNTEAFF. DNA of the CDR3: TGTGCCAGCAGCTTAGTATCCGGGAACACTGAAGCTTTCTTT.

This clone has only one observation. CDR3 in DNA: TGTGCCAGCAGCTTAGTTTTGATTGGGACAGGGGCTGGAAACACCATATATTTT. This gives the protein CASSLVLIGTGAGNTIYF. This chain joins TRBV7-8 and TRBJ1-3; 10 nucleotides line up with TRBD1. V lost 1 base and J lost 2; bases outside the gene matches: 8. CDR3 length: 18 residues. The V gene's germline CDR1 is SGHVS and CDR2 FQNEAQ.

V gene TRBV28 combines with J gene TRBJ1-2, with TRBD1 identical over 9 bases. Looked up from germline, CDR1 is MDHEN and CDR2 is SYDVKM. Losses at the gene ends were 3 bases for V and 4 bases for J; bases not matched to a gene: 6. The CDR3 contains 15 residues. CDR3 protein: CASSFFGTGFYGYTF. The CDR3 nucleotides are TGTGCCAGCAGTTTTTTTGGGACAGGGTTCTATGGCTACACCTTC.

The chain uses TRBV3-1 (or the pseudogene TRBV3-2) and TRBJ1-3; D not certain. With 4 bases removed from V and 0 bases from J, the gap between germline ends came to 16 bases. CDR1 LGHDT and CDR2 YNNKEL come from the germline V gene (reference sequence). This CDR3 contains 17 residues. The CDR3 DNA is TGTGCCAGCAGCCCTGCTTTCGGCGGAGTCTCTGGAAACACCATATATTTT. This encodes CASSPAFGGVSGNTIYF.

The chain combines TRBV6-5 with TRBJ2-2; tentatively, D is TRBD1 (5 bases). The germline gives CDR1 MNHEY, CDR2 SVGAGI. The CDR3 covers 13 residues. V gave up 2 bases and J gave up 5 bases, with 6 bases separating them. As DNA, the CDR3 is TGTGCCAGCAGTTACAGGGGAACCGGGGAGCTGTTTTTT. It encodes CASSYRGTGELFF.

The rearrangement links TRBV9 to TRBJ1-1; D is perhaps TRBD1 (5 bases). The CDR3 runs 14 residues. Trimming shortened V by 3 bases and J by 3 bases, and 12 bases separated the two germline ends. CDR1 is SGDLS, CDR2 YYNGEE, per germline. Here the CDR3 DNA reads TGTGCCAGCAGCGCCCTCAGGGTAGACACTGAAGCTTTCTTT. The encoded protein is CASSALRVDTEAFF. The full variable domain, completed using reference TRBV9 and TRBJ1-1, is DSGVTQTPKHLITATGQRVTLRCSPRSGDLSVYWYQQSLDQGLQFLIQYYNGEERAKGNILERFSAQQFPDLHSELNLSSLELGDSALYFCASSALRVDTEAFFGQGTRLTVV.

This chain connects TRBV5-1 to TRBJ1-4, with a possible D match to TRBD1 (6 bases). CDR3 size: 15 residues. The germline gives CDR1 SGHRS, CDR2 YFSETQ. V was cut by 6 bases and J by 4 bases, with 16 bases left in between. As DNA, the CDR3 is TGCGCCAGCAAAACAACGGGACACAATAATGAAAAACTGTTTTTT. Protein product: CASKTTGHNNEKLFF.

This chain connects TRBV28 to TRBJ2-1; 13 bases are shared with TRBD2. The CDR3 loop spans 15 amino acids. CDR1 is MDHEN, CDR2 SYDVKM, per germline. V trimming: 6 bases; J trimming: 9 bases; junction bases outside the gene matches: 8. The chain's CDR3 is CASRETSGGASEQFF. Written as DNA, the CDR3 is TGTGCCAGCAGGGAAACTAGCGGGGGGGCATCTGAGCAGTTCTTC.

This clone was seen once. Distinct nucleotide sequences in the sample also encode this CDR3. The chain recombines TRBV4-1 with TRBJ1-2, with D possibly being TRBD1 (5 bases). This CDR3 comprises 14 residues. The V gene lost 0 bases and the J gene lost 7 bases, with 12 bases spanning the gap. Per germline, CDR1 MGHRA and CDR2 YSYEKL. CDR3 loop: CASSQEGRGGGYTF. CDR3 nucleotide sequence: TGCGCCAGCAGCCAAGAGGGACGGGGGGGTGGCTACACCTTC.

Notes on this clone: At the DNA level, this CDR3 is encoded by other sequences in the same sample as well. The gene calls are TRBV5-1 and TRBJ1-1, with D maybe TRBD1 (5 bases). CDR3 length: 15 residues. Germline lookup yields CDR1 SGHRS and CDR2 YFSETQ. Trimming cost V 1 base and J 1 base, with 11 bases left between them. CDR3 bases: TGCGCCAGCAGCTTGTCTGCAGGGCCGAACACTGAAGCTTTCTTT. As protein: CASSLSAGPNTEAFF.

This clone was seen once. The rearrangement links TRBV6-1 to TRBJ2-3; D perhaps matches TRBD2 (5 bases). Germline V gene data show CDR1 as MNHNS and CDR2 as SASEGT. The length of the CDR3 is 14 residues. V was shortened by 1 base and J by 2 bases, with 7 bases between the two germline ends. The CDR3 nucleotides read TGTGCCAGCAGTGAAGGAGCGGACACAGATACGCAGTATTTT. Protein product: CASSEGADTDTQYF.

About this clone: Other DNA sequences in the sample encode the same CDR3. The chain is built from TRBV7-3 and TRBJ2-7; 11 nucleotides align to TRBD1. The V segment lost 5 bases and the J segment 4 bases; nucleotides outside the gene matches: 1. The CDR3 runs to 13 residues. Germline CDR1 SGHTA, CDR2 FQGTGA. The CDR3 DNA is TGTGCCAGCAGCCGGGACAGGGGGTACGAGCAGTACTTC. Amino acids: CASSRDRGYEQYF.